This is a list of T cell receptor beta chains from one sample in a study of technical replicates of blood from a few donors. Only in-frame clones appear in the TCRdb table, and some are missing; sequencing was by immunoSEQ multiplex PCR. The table has under 85,000 clones, roughly 93% seen once. The material sequenced was T cells isolated from PBMCs. Source of these receptors: a human donor in good health. CDR3s include the opening cysteine and the closing phenylalanine or tryptophan. D genes are given only for firm matches. The size field is filled for only some rows; it gives once, few, many or a size class.

DNA: TGTGCCATCGAAACAGCTACCTACGAGCAGTACTTC
CDR3: CAIETATYEQYF
size: NA
J: TRBJ2-7
length: 12
V: TRBV10-3
D: NA

DNA: TGTGCCACCAGCAAGGGACAGGGAAGTTACGAGCAGTACTTC
CDR3: CATSKGQGSYEQYF
size: NA
J: TRBJ2-7
length: 14
V: TRBV15
D: TRBD1

DNA: TGTGCCAGCAGTTTAGTCTCAGGGACTAGCGGGAAGAGTGAGCAGTTCTTC
CDR3: CASSLVSGTSGKSEQFF
size: NA
J: TRBJ2-1
length: 17
V: TRBV28
D: TRBD2

DNA: TGTGCCACCCAGGATCGACTAGCGCTTACAGATACGCAGTATTTT
CDR3: CATQDRLALTDTQYF
size: NA
J: TRBJ2-3
length: 15
V: TRBV6-1
D: TRBD2

DNA: TGCGCCAGCAGCTTGGACCACCGCGGTGAGCAGTTCTTC
CDR3: CASSLDHRGEQFF
size: NA
J: TRBJ2-1
length: 13
V: TRBV5-1
D: NA

DNA: TGCAGCGCCGGTCCAGGGGCGAGAGGCTACACCTTC
CDR3: CSAGPGARGYTF
size: NA
J: TRBJ1-2
length: 12
V: TRBV29-1
D: NA

DNA: TGTGCCAGCAGCTTAGTAACGGCCCAGGGGTCTGGAAACACCATATATTTT
CDR3: CASSLVTAQGSGNTIYF
size: NA
J: TRBJ1-3
length: 17
V: TRBV13
D: NA

DNA: TGTGCTAGTGGTTACGGGACAGGACCCTACGAGCAGTACTTC
CDR3: CASGYGTGPYEQYF
size: NA
J: TRBJ2-7
length: 14
V: TRBV12-5
D: TRBD1

DNA: TGTGCCAGCTCCGTGTATGGGACTAGCGGGCAGGAGACCCAGTACTTC
CDR3: CASSVYGTSGQETQYF
size: NA
J: TRBJ2-5
length: 16
V: TRBV7-6
D: TRBD2

DNA: TGCGCCAGCAGCTCCGGAGGGAATGAAAAACTGTTTTTT
CDR3: CASSSGGNEKLFF
size: NA
J: TRBJ1-4
length: 13
V: TRBV5-1
D: NA

DNA: TGTGCCAGCAGCCCAGGACAGGGGGACACAGATACGCAGTATTTT
CDR3: CASSPGQGDTDTQYF
size: NA
J: TRBJ2-3
length: 15
V: TRBV9
D: TRBD1

DNA: TGTGCCAGCAGCTTGGGGACTAGTACCTACGAGCAGTACTTC
CDR3: CASSLGTSTYEQYF
size: NA
J: TRBJ2-7
length: 14
V: TRBV7-2
D: TRBD2

DNA: TGTGCCAGTAGTATCCCGGGGACTCGGGAGACCCAGTACTTC
CDR3: CASSIPGTRETQYF
size: NA
J: TRBJ2-5
length: 14
V: TRBV19
D: NA

DNA: TGTGCCAGCAGCTCTGACATGAACACTGAAGCTTTCTTT
CDR3: CASSSDMNTEAFF
size: once
J: TRBJ1-1
length: 13
V: TRBV5-6
D: NA

DNA: TGTGCCAGCAGCGACCGGGACAGTGTGCAGTACTTC
CDR3: CASSDRDSVQYF
size: NA
J: TRBJ2-7
length: 12
V: TRBV2
D: TRBD1

DNA: TGTGCCAGCAGCCCCGGAGATATCAGCCCCGAAAAACTGTTTTTT
CDR3: CASSPGDISPEKLFF
size: NA
J: TRBJ1-4
length: 15
V: TRBV7-9
D: NA

DNA: TGCGCCAGCAGTTTCCGGCCGGGCGGGGAGCTGTTTTTT
CDR3: CASSFRPGGELFF
size: NA
J: TRBJ2-2
length: 13
V: TRBV4-1
D: NA

DNA: TGTGCCAGCAGCGAAGCTGATGGCGGATGGAGGTCGTACAATGAGCAGTTCTTC
CDR3: CASSEADGGWRSYNEQFF
size: NA
J: TRBJ2-1
length: 18
V: TRBV28
D: NA

DNA: TGTGCCAGCAGTTTAGAGGGAAGGGTATTCTATGGCTACACCTTC
CDR3: CASSLEGRVFYGYTF
size: NA
J: TRBJ1-2
length: 15
V: TRBV28
D: NA

DNA: TGCGCCAGCAGTTTTCACCGGGGATTGAACACCGGGGAGCTGTTTTTT
CDR3: CASSFHRGLNTGELFF
size: NA
J: TRBJ2-2
length: 16
V: TRBV5-1
D: NA

DNA: TGCGCCAGCAGCCTGGGCGGTCGAACTGGGACTGAAGCTTTCTTT
CDR3: CASSLGGRTGTEAFF
size: once
J: TRBJ1-1
length: 15
V: TRBV5-1
D: NA

DNA: TGTGCCAGCCACGCCTCGGGCAATGAGCAGTTCTTC
CDR3: CASHASGNEQFF
size: NA
J: TRBJ2-1
length: 12
V: TRBV5-4
D: NA

DNA: TGTGCCAGCTCACCCTCGACAGGTTTGGAGACCCAGTACTTC
CDR3: CASSPSTGLETQYF
size: NA
J: TRBJ2-5
length: 14
V: TRBV18
D: NA

DNA: TGTGCCAGCAGTGAAGCGAAGAGGCTAGCGGACTACAATGAGCAGTTCTTC
CDR3: CASSEAKRLADYNEQFF
size: NA
J: TRBJ2-1
length: 17
V: TRBV2
D: TRBD2